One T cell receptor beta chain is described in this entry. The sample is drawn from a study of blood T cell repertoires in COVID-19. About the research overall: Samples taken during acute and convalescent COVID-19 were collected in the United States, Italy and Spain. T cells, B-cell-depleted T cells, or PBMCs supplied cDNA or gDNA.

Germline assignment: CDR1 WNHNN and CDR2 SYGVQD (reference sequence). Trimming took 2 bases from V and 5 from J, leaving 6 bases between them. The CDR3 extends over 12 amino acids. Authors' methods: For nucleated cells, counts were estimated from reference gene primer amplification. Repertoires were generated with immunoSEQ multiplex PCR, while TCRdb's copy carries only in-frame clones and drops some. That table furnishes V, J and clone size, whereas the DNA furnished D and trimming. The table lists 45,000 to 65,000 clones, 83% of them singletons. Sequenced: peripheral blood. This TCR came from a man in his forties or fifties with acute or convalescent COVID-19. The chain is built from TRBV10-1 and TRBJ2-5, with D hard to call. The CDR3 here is CASSENSETQYF. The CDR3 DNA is TGCGCCAGCAGTGAGAATTCGGAGACCCAGTACTTC.